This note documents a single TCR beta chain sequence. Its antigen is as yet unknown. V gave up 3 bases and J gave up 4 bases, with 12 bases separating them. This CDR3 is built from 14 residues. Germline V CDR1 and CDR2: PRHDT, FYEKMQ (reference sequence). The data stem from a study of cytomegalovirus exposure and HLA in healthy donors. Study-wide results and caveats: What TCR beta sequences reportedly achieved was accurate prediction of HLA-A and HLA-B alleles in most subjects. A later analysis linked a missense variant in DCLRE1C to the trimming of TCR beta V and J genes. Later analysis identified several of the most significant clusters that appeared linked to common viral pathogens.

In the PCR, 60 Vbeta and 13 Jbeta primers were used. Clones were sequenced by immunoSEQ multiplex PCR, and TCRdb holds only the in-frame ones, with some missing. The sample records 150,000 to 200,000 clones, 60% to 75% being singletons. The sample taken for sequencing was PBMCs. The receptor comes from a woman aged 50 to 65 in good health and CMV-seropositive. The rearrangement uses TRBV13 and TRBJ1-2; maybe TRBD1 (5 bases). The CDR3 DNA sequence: TGTGCCAGCAGCTTTGGTCAGGGCAGCTATGGCTACACCTTC. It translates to CASSFGQGSYGYTF.